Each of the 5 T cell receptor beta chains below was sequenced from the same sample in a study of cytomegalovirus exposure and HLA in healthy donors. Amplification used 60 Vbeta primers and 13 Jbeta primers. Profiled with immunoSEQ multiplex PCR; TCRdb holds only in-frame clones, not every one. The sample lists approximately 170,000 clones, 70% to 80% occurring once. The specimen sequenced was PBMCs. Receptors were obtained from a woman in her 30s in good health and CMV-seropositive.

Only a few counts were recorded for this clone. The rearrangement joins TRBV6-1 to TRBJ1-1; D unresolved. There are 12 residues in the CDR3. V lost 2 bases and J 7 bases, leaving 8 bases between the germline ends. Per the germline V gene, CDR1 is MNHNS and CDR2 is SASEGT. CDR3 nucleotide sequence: TGTGCCAGCAGTGAAACGGTTTTTGAAGCTTTCTTT. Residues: CASSETVFEAFF.

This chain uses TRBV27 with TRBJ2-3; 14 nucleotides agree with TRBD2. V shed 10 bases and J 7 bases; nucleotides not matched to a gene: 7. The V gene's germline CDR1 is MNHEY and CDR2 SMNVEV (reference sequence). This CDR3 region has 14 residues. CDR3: CATRLAGGIHTQYF. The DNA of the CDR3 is TGTGCCACCCGACTAGCGGGGGGGATACATACGCAGTATTTT.

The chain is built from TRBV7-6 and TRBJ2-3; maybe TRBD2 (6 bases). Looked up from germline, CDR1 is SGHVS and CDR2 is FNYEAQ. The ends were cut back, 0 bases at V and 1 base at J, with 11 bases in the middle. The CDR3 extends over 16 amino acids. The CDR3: CASSLAPREGTDTQYF. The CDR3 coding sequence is TGTGCCAGCAGCTTAGCGCCCAGGGAGGGCACAGATACGCAGTATTTT.

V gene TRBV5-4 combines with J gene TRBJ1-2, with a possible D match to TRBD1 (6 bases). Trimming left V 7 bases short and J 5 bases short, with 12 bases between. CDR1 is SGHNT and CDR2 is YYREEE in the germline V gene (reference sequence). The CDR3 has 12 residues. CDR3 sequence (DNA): TGTGCCAGCTCGGGGCAGGGGTATGGCTACACCTTC. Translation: CASSGQGYGYTF.

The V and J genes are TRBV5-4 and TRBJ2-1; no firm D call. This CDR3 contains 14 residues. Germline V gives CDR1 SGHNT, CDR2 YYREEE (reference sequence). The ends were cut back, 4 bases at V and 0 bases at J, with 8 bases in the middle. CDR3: CASSPDSSYNEQFF. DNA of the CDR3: TGTGCCAGCAGCCCAGACTCCTCCTACAATGAGCAGTTCTTC.